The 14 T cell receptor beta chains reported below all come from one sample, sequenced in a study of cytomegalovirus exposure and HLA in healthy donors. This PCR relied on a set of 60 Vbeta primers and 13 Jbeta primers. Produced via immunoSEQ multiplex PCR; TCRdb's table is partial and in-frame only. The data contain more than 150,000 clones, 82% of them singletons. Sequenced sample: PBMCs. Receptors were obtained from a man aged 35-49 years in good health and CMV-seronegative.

DNA of the CDR3: TGTGCCTGGACCGAGGGGGATGCAAAACTGTTTTTT. Residues: CAWTEGDAKLFF. The gene calls are TRBV30 and TRBJ1-4; perhaps TRBD1 as D (6 bases). Germline CDR1 GTSNPN, CDR2 SVGIG (reference sequence). The CDR3 runs to 12 residues. Trimming shortened V by 4 bases and J by 10 bases, and 13 bases separated the two germline ends.

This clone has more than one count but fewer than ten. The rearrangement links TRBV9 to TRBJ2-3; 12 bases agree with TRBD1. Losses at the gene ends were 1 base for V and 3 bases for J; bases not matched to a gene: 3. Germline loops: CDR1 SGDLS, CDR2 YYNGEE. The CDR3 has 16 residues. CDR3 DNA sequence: TGTGCCAGCAGCGTAAGGGGACAGGGGGCGACAGATACGCAGTATTTT. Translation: CASSVRGQGATDTQYF.

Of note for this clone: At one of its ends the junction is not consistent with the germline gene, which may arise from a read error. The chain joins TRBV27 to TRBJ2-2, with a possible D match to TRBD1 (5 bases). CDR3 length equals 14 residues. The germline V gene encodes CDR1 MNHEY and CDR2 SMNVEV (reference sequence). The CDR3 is CASSLLLDTRELFF. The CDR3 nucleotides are TGTGCCAGCAGTTTATTGCTGGACACCAGGGAGCTGTTTTTT.

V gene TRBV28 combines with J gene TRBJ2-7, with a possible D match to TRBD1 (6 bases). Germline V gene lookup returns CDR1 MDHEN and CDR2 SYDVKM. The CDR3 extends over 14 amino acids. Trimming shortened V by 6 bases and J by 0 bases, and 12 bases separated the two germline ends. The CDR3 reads CASRPGAPSYEQYF. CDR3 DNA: TGTGCCAGCAGACCAGGGGCCCCCTCCTACGAGCAGTACTTC.

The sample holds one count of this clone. CDR3: CATSTLAGRETQYF. The DNA of the CDR3 is TGTGCCACCAGCACCTTAGCGGGACGAGAGACCCAGTACTTC. The rearrangement uses TRBV15 and TRBJ2-5; 8 bases map to TRBD2. V trimming: 4 bases; J trimming: 4 bases; junction bases outside the gene matches: 5. CDR3 length: 14 amino acids. CDR1 is LNHNV, CDR2 YYDKDF, per germline (reference sequence).

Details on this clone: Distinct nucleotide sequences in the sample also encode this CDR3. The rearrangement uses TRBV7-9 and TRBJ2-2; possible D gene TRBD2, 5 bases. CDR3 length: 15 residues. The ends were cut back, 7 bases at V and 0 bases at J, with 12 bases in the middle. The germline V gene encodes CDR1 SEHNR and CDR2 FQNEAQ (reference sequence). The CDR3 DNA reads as TGTGCCAGCACAGGACTGGCGGCGAACACCGGGGAGCTGTTTTTT. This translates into CASTGLAANTGELFF.

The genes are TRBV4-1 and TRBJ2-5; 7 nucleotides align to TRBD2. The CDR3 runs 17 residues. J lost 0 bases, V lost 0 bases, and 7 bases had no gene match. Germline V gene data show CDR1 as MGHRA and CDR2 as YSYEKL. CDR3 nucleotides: TGCGCCAGCAGCCAAGAGGGGAGGAGCGGGAACCAAGAGACCCAGTACTTC. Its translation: CASSQEGRSGNQETQYF.

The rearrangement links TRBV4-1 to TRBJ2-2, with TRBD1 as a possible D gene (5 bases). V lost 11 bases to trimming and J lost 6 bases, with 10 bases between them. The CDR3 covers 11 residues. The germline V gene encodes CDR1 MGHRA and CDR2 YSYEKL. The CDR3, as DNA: TGCGCCGGACAAGCCCCCGGGGAGCTGTTTTTT. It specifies CAGQAPGELFF.

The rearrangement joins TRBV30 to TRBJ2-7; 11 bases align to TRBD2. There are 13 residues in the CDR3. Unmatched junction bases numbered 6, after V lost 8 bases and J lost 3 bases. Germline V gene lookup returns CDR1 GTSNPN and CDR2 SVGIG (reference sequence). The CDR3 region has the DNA TGTGCCGTCATAGCGGGAGGGCTCTACGAGCAGTACTTC. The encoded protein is CAVIAGGLYEQYF.

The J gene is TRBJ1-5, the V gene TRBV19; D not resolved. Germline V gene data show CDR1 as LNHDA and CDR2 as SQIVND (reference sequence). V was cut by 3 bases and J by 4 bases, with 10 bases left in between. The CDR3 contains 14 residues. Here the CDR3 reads CASSIGPGNQPQHF. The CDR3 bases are TGTGCCAGTAGTATCGGCCCCGGGAATCAGCCCCAGCATTTT. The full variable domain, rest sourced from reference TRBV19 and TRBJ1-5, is DGGITQSPKYLFRKEGQNVTLSCEQNLNHDAMYWYRQDPGQGLRLIYYSQIVNDFQKGDIAEGYSVSREKKESFPLTVTSAQKNPTAFYLCASSIGPGNQPQHFGDGTRLSIL.

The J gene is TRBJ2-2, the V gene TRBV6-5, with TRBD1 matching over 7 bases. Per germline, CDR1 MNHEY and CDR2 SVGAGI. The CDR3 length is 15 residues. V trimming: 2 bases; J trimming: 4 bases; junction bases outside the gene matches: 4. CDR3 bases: TGTGCCAGCAGTTACAGACAGGGACCCACCGGGGAGCTGTTTTTT. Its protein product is CASSYRQGPTGELFF.

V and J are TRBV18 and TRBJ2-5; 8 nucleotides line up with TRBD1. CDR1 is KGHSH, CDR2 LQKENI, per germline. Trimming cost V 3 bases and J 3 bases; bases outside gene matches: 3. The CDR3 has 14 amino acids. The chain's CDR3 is CASSPTGVKETQYF. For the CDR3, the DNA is TGTGCCAGCTCACCGACAGGGGTAAAAGAGACCCAGTACTTC.

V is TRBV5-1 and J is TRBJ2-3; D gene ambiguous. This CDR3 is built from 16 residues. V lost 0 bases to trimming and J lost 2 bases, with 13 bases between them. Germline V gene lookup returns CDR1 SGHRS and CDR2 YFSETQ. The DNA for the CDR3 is TGCGCCAGCAGCTTGGGGTACTCTGAACCCACAGATACGCAGTATTTT. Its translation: CASSLGYSEPTDTQYF.

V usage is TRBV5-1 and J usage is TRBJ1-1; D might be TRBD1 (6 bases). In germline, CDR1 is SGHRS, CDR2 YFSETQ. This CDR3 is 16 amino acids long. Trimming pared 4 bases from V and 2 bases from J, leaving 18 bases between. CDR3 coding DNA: TGCGCCAGCAGCAGGGGGATGAGGAACCTAAACACTGAAGCTTTCTTT. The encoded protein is CASSRGMRNLNTEAFF. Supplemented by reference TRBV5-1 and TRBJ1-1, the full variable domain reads KAGVTQTPRYLIKTRGQQVTLSCSPISGHRSVSWYQQTPGQGLQFLFEYFSETQRNKGNFPGRFSGRQFSNSRSEMNVSTLELGDSALYLCASSRGMRNLNTEAFFGQGTRLTVV.